The T cell receptor (beta chain) described here comes from a study of Graves' ophthalmopathy and Graves' hyperthyroidism. CDR3 length: 21 amino acids. Trimming pared 5 bases from V and 4 bases from J, leaving 32 bases between. Germline V gene lookup returns CDR1 LNHNV and CDR2 YYDKDF (reference sequence). Moderate-to-severe activity, CAS ≥3, NOSPECS ≥4 and duration under 3 months were recorded for donors with ophthalmopathy. Ineligible for inclusion were patients with other autoimmune diseases, uncontrolled infections, pregnancy or lactation. RNA transcripts served as template for amplifying TCR beta CDR3 sequences. An initial RT-PCR round employing HTBI primers preceded a second-round multiplex PCR. TCRdb processed the multiplex PCR reads anew with MiXCR; each CDR3 protein has one entry. Among around 670,000 distinct CDR3 sequences listed, 40% were seen once.

The TCR sequence derives from an adult man with Graves' ophthalmopathy. The sequencing input was peripheral blood. The V gene is TRBV15, the J gene TRBJ1-4; the D gene is possibly TRBD1 (6 bases). The CDR3 sequence is CATSPTRGWDTGGGLNEKLFF. The CDR3 bases are TGTGCCACCAGCCCCACGCGGGGGTGGGACACCGGGGGGGGCCTTAATGAAAAACTGTTTTTT.